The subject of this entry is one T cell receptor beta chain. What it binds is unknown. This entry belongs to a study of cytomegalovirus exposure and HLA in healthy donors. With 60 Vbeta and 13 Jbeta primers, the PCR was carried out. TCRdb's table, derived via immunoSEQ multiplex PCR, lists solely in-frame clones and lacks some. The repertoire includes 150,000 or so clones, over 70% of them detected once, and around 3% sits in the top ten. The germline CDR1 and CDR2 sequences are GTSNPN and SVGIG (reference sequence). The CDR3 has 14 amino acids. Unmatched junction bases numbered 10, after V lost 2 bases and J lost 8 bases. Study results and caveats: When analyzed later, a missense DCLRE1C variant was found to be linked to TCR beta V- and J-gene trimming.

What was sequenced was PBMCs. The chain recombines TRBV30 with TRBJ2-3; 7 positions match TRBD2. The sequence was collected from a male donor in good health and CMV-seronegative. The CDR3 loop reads CAWSLLAAVGTQYF. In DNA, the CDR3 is TGTGCCTGGAGTCTGCTAGCGGCCGTGGGTACGCAGTATTTT.